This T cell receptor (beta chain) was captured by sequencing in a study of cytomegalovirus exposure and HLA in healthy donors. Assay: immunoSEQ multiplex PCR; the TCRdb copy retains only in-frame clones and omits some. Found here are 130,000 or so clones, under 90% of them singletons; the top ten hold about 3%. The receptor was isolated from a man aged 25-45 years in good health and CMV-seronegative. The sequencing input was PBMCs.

The CDR3 protein is CASSDGQGNYGYTF. In nucleotides, the CDR3 is TGTGCCAGCAGTGACGGGCAGGGTAACTATGGCTACACCTTC. V usage is TRBV2 and J usage is TRBJ1-2, with D tentatively TRBD1 (5 bases). V was shortened by 3 bases and J by 1 base, with 9 bases between the two germline ends. There are 14 residues in the CDR3. Germline lookup yields CDR1 SNHLY and CDR2 FYNNEI.